The 29 T cell receptor beta chains below come from one sample, sequenced in a study of OX40 agonist ivuxolimab in advanced cancers. TCRdb keeps only in-frame clones here, not all; method: immunoSEQ multiplex PCR. The sample holds 35,000 to 45,000 clones, around 87% seen once. The sample was CD4+ or CD8+ T cells sorted from blood, taken in a trial of the OX40 agonist ivuxolimab. These receptors came from an adult with an advanced solid tumor such as melanoma, head and neck, liver or kidney cancer.

The chain joins TRBV6-1 to TRBJ2-3; 9 nucleotides match TRBD2. Germline assignment: CDR1 MNHNS and CDR2 SASEGT. The J segment lost 4 bases and the V segment lost 4 bases, leaving 9 bases of the junction unmatched. CDR3 size: 16 residues. CDR3 amino acids: CASSGSERGASDTQYF. DNA of the CDR3: TGTGCCAGCAGTGGTTCCGAGCGGGGGGCCTCAGATACGCAGTATTTT.

The chain employs TRBV10-1 and TRBJ2-1, with 10 bases lining up with TRBD2. The CDR3 has 16 amino acids. Unmatched junction bases numbered 8, after V lost 1 base and J lost 8 bases. CDR1 is WNHNN, CDR2 SYGVQD, per germline (reference sequence). CDR3 residues: CASSEWASGSSDEQFF. The DNA for the CDR3 is TGCGCCAGCAGTGAGTGGGCTAGCGGGAGTTCCGATGAGCAGTTCTTC.

The chain combines TRBV19 with TRBJ2-6, with 9 bases identical to TRBD1. The germline CDR1 and CDR2 sequences are LNHDA and SQIVND (reference sequence). Trimming at V came to 5 bases and at J to 0 bases, leaving 5 bases not matched to a gene. The CDR3 consists of 17 residues. In DNA form, the CDR3 reads TGTGCCAGTAGTCTGGGGACAGGGCTCTCTGGGGCCAACGTCCTGACTTTC. Translation: CASSLGTGLSGANVLTF.

This clone was counted only a few times. J is TRBJ2-3 and V is TRBV5-1; D gene uncertain. The germline CDR1 and CDR2 sequences are SGHRS and YFSETQ. V was pared by 0 bases and J by 5 bases, with 10 bases between. There are 14 residues in the CDR3. The CDR3 reads CASSLESLGDTQYF. The CDR3 coding sequence is TGCGCCAGCAGCTTGGAAAGTTTGGGAGATACGCAGTATTTT. The full variable domain, with the rest looked up from reference TRBV5-1 and TRBJ2-3, is KAGVTQTPRYLIKTRGQQVTLSCSPISGHRSVSWYQQTPGQGLQFLFEYFSETQRNKGNFPGRFSGRQFSNSRSEMNVSTLELGDSALYLCASSLESLGDTQYFGPGTRLTVL.

The rearrangement uses TRBV29-1 and TRBJ1-2; 8 bases map to TRBD1. The CDR3 loop spans 13 amino acids. The germline gives CDR1 SQVTM, CDR2 ANQGSEA. J was trimmed by 8 bases and V by 7 bases; bases with no gene match: 12. This CDR3 is CSAEPQGAKGYTF. The CDR3 DNA reads TGCAGCGCCGAACCTCAGGGGGCGAAGGGCTACACCTTC. Together with reference TRBV29-1 and TRBJ1-2, the CDR3 gives the full variable domain: SAVISQKPSRDICQRGTSLTIQCQVDSQVTMMFWYRQQPGQSLTLIATANQGSEATYESGFVIDKFPISRPNLTFSTLTVSNMSPEDSSIYLCSAEPQGAKGYTFGSGTRLTVV.

V gene TRBV19 combines with J gene TRBJ1-4; D is uncertain. Deletions cut 6 bases from V and 3 bases from J, with 14 bases between. Germline V gene data show CDR1 as LNHDA and CDR2 as SQIVND (reference sequence). The length of the CDR3 is 15 residues. The CDR3 DNA reads as TGTGCCAGTAGACCAGGCCCAGGCCCTAATGAAAAACTGTTTTTT. Protein: CASRPGPGPNEKLFF.

This clone was recorded once. This sequence joins TRBV4-1 and TRBJ2-7, with D maybe TRBD1 (5 bases). The CDR3 is made up of 13 amino acids. Trimming took off 4 bases at V and 2 bases at J, with 9 bases between the two ends. Germline V CDR1 and CDR2: MGHRA, YSYEKL. CDR3 nucleotides: TGCGCCAGCAGCCTGGACAAAGCCTACGAGCAGTACTTC. It yields the protein CASSLDKAYEQYF.

The V and J genes are TRBV6-1 and TRBJ2-5; no clear D gene. The V end was cut by 6 bases, the J end by 3 bases, with 5 bases between. The CDR3 consists of 11 residues. The V gene's germline CDR1 is MNHNS and CDR2 SASEGT. The CDR3 nucleotides read TGTGCCAGCAGGCGAAAAGAGACCCAGTACTTC. It is translated as CASRRKETQYF.

In its sample, this clone is medium-sized (0.01 to 0.1%). This rearrangement joins TRBV13 to TRBJ2-7, with TRBD1 matching 7 bases. Trimming took 1 base from V and 10 from J; bases not matched to a gene: 4. CDR1 is PRHDT, CDR2 FYEKMQ, per germline (reference sequence). The CDR3 contains 12 residues. The CDR3 protein is CASSLEGGKQYF. In nucleotides, the CDR3 is TGTGCCAGCAGCTTAGAAGGGGGCAAACAGTACTTC.

The chain recombines TRBV7-8 with TRBJ2-2; no reliable D call. The CDR3 is 12 amino acids. The V end was cut by 5 bases, the J end by 2 bases, with 3 bases between. The V gene's germline CDR1 is SGHVS and CDR2 FQNEAQ. The CDR3 bases are TGTGCCAGCAGCATCAACACCGGGGAGCTGTTTTTT. This gives the protein CASSINTGELFF.

The CDR3 region has the DNA TGTGCCAGCAGCCCAGGGTATAGCAATCAGCCCCAGCATTTT. Encoded protein: CASSPGYSNQPQHF. The rearrangement links TRBV5-6 to TRBJ1-5, with D possibly being TRBD1 (5 bases). The V gene's germline CDR1 is SGHDT and CDR2 YYEEEE. This CDR3 comprises 14 residues. With 4 bases removed from V and 0 bases from J, the gap between germline ends came to 8 bases.

This chain connects TRBV21-1 to TRBJ2-7; whether TRBD1, the table's D call, matches the DNA was not checked. TRBV21-1 is shown as a pseudogene. The CDR3 has 13 residues. CDR3 coding DNA: TGTGCCAGCAGCAAGAGGACAGGGCGCGAGCAGTACTTC. It is translated as CASSKRTGREQYF.

This clone appeared a single time. The V gene is TRBV5-6, the J gene TRBJ1-6; a weak D match, TRBD1 (6 bases). Trimming stripped 2 bases from V and 7 bases from J, with 10 bases between. The CDR3 length is 14 residues. Germline CDR1 is SGHDT and CDR2 is YYEEEE. The CDR3 DNA reads TGTGCCAGCAGCTTAGGGGGATACAATTCACCCCTCCACTTT. It yields the protein CASSLGGYNSPLHF.

The chain carries TRBV19 and TRBJ2-7; D uncertain. This CDR3 contains 12 residues. Germline CDR1 LNHDA, CDR2 SQIVND (reference sequence). Trimming removed 6 bases from V and 4 bases from J, with 10 bases in between. The CDR3 DNA follows: TGTGCCAGTAGCGGCGGTTCGTACGAGCAGTACTTC. Translation: CASSGGSYEQYF.

This chain connects TRBV28 to TRBJ1-3; D ambiguous. The germline V gene has CDR1 MDHEN and CDR2 SYDVKM. This CDR3 has 16 amino acids. Trimming removed 2 bases at V and 0 bases at J, with 11 bases between. Written as DNA, the CDR3 is TGTGCCAGCAGTTTACCCCCGGGTAACTCTGGAAACACCATATATTTT. Translated: CASSLPPGNSGNTIYF. Filled out from reference TRBV28 and TRBJ1-3, the complete variable domain reads DVKVTQSSRYLVKRTGEKVFLECVQDMDHENMFWYRQDPGLGLRLIYFSYDVKMKEKGDIPEGYSVSREKKERFSLILESASTNQTSMYLCASSLPPGNSGNTIYFGEGSWLTVV.

In DNA, the CDR3 is TGTGCCAGCAGTGGACAGGGCCGAGGTGGCTACACCTTC. Translated: CASSGQGRGGYTF. The chain carries TRBV27 and TRBJ1-2, with 8 bases that match TRBD1. Per germline, CDR1 MNHEY and CDR2 SMNVEV (reference sequence). V was clipped by 5 bases and J by 7 bases; unmatched bases: 6. This CDR3 region has 13 residues.

V and J are TRBV19 and TRBJ2-2; 9 positions match TRBD2. Germline assignment: CDR1 LNHDA and CDR2 SQIVND (reference sequence). The length of the CDR3 is 15 residues. Trimming took 3 bases from V and 5 from J; bases not matched to a gene: 4. Here the CDR3 DNA reads TGTGCCAGTAGTATTGGGCTAGCGGGGACCGGGGAGCTGTTTTTT. As protein: CASSIGLAGTGELFF.

The count of this clone is one. The chain carries TRBV2 and TRBJ2-1; TRBD1 matches 7 bases. Germline assignment: CDR1 SNHLY and CDR2 FYNNEI. The junction had 10 bases not matched to a gene; V was cut back by 4 bases and J by 10 bases. The CDR3 length is 14 residues. CDR3 sequence (DNA): TGTGCCAGCAGTGGACAGGGCTCTTACACGGAGCAGTTCTTC. It is translated as CASSGQGSYTEQFF.

The chain links TRBV11-2 to TRBJ1-1, with 9 bases matching TRBD1. V was clipped by 2 bases and J by 11 bases; unmatched bases: 3. Germline values: CDR1 SGHAT, CDR2 FQNNGV. CDR3 length: 12 amino acids. The CDR3 DNA reads as TGTGCCAGCAGCTTAAATGACAGGGGGGCTTTCTTT. Its translation is CASSLNDRGAFF. Drawing the rest from reference TRBV11-2 and TRBJ1-1, the complete variable domain is EAGVAQSPRYKIIEKRQSVAFWCNPISGHATLYWYQQILGQGPKLLIQFQNNGVVDDSQLPKDRFSAERLKGVDSTLKIQPAKLEDSAVYLCASSLNDRGAFFGQGTRLTVV.

V usage is TRBV27 and J usage is TRBJ1-2; D might be TRBD1 (5 bases). Trimming took off 4 bases at V and 6 bases at J, with 18 bases between the two ends. The CDR3 spans 15 residues. CDR1 MNHEY and CDR2 SMNVEV come from the germline V gene (reference sequence). CDR3 in amino acids: CASSSYLGHLDGYTF. The CDR3 coding sequence is TGTGCCAGCAGTTCCTATTTGGGGCATTTAGATGGCTACACCTTC.

The J gene is TRBJ2-4, the V gene TRBV27; the match to TRBD1 covers 9 bases. V lost 4 bases to trimming and J lost 0 bases; unmatched junction nucleotides: 4. Germline CDR1 reads MNHEY; CDR2 reads SMNVEV (reference sequence). The CDR3 is 16 residues long. The CDR3 DNA follows: TGTGCCAGCAGTTGGACAGGGGCCCTAGCCAAAAACATTCAGTACTTC. Its protein is CASSWTGALAKNIQYF.

The rearrangement joins TRBV2 to TRBJ2-3; 8 bases are shared with TRBD2. Trimming removed 10 bases from V and 4 bases from J; junction bases left unmatched: 10. From germline, CDR1 is SNHLY and CDR2 FYNNEI. The CDR3 has 14 amino acids. Here the CDR3 reads CATGEKRGPDTQYF. The CDR3 DNA sequence: TGTGCCACAGGGGAGAAGCGGGGGCCAGATACGCAGTATTTT.

The J gene is TRBJ1-2, the V gene TRBV7-2, with D perhaps matching TRBD1 (6 bases). The CDR3 contains 13 residues. The V end was cut by 5 bases, the J end by 2 bases, with 9 bases between. Germline lookup yields CDR1 SGHTA and CDR2 FQGNSA. CDR3 loop: CASSAGQNYGYTF. The CDR3 DNA reads TGTGCCAGCAGCGCTGGACAGAACTATGGCTACACCTTC.

The chain joins TRBV5-6 to TRBJ2-3; possible D gene TRBD2, 5 bases. The V gene lost 0 bases and the J gene lost 6 bases, with 5 bases spanning the gap. The CDR3 covers 12 residues. CDR1 SGHDT and CDR2 YYEEEE come from the germline V gene. The CDR3 nucleotides are TGTGCCAGCAGCTTGGGCGGGGATACGCAGTATTTT. It yields the protein CASSLGGDTQYF.

V gene TRBV6-1 combines with J gene TRBJ2-3, with D uncertain. Germline V gene data show CDR1 as MNHNS and CDR2 as SASEGT. This CDR3 is built from 14 residues. Trimming removed 1 base at V and 6 bases at J, with 11 bases between. The CDR3 protein is CASSEGLMGDTQYF. The CDR3 nucleotides are TGTGCCAGCAGTGAAGGACTGATGGGCGATACGCAGTATTTT.

The V and J genes are TRBV13 and TRBJ2-7; 9 bases fit TRBD1. The CDR3 has 15 residues. V was pared by 5 bases and J by 2 bases, with 7 bases of the junction left unmatched. Germline loops: CDR1 PRHDT, CDR2 FYEKMQ (reference sequence). CDR3: CASSPRDRVTYEQYF. CDR3 bases: TGTGCCAGCAGCCCCCGGGACAGGGTAACCTACGAGCAGTACTTC.

The chain couples TRBV19 to TRBJ2-5; 9 bases are a match to TRBD2. The CDR3 totals 15 residues. Per germline, CDR1 LNHDA and CDR2 SQIVND (reference sequence). V shed 7 bases and J 4 bases; nucleotides not matched to a gene: 10. CDR3 residues: CASMASGDGGETQYF. CDR3 nucleotides: TGTGCCAGTATGGCTAGCGGGGACGGAGGAGAGACCCAGTACTTC.

The V call is TRBV2, the J call TRBJ2-7, with D perhaps assigned TRBD1 or TRBD2 (5 bases each). V was clipped by 7 bases and J by 7 bases, with 23 bases between them. The CDR3 consists of 15 residues. Germline values: CDR1 SNHLY, CDR2 FYNNEI. The DNA of the CDR3 is TGTGCCAGCATTGGGGTCGGGACCACCGAGAGAGAGCAGTACTTC. As protein: CASIGVGTTEREQYF.

The chain employs TRBV11-2 and TRBJ1-3, with TRBD1 matching over 7 bases. Germline trimming cut 3 bases from V and 4 bases from J; bases unmatched to any gene: 3. Per the germline V gene, CDR1 is SGHAT and CDR2 is FQNNGV. The CDR3 has 14 residues. For the CDR3, the DNA is TGTGCCAGCAGCTTCACAGGGGCGGGAAACACCATATATTTT. This codes for CASSFTGAGNTIYF.